These 5 T cell receptor beta chains were sequenced from one sample in a study of post-analysis software for immune sequencing data. The study's findings and limits: Four or five TRBV segments, TRBV5-6, TRBV5-1 and TRBV20-1 among them, were found more frequent in patients than controls.

Every TCR beta cDNA library bore unique molecular identifiers. TCRdb used MiXCR to reprocess the PCR reads, holding one entry per CDR3 protein. The table has 450,000 to 650,000 distinct CDR3 sequences, around 44% seen once; the top ten hold 1.5% to 2%. For these TCRs, the target antigens are not known. Sample: blood. All receptors come from a girl aged 10 to 17 with multiple sclerosis.

The chain uses TRBV20-1 and TRBJ2-1; 13 nucleotides line up with TRBD2. This CDR3 has 16 amino acids. CDR1 is DFQATT, CDR2 SNEGSKA, per germline (reference sequence). Germline trimming cut 6 bases from V and 0 bases from J; bases unmatched to any gene: 5. CDR3 bases: TGCAGTGCCCCCGGGACTAGCGGGACCTCCTACAATGAGCAGTTCTTC. This codes for CSAPGTSGTSYNEQFF.

For this clonotype: At one of its ends the junction is not consistent with the germline gene, which may arise from a read error. This rearrangement joins TRBV5-1 to TRBJ2-4, with 11 bases fitting TRBD1. Gene TRBJ2-7 matches the end of the DNA better, so the J call may be wrong. The CDR3 consists of 17 residues. The V gene's germline CDR1 is SGHRS and CDR2 YFSETQ. DNA of the CDR3: TGCGCCGGCAGCACCGGGACAGGGGGGTCCCCCAGCTACGAGCAGTACTTC. Protein sequence: CAGSTGTGGSPSYEQYF.

The V and J genes are TRBV5-1 and TRBJ1-1; D not certain. V was shortened by 3 bases and J by 0 bases, with 12 bases between the two germline ends. Germline V gene sequence: CDR1 SGHRS, CDR2 YFSETQ. CDR3 length equals 15 residues. The CDR3 region has the DNA TGCGCCAGCAGCTCCGGACGGACCATGAACACTGAAGCTTTCTTT. This gives the protein CASSSGRTMNTEAFF. Combining the CDR3 with reference TRBV5-1 and TRBJ1-1 gives the whole variable domain KAGVTQTPRYLIKTRGQQVTLSCSPISGHRSVSWYQQTPGQGLQFLFEYFSETQRNKGNFPGRFSGRQFSNSRSEMNVSTLELGDSALYLCASSSGRTMNTEAFFGQGTRLTVV.

J is TRBJ1-1 and V is TRBV29-1, with D hard to call. V lost 5 bases to trimming and J lost 7 bases, with 17 bases between them. CDR1 SQVTM and CDR2 ANQGSEA come from the germline V gene. The CDR3 loop spans 13 amino acids. As DNA, the CDR3 is TGCAGCGTTCGCGGACTATTAAAAGTTGAAGCTTTCTTT. Translated: CSVRGLLKVEAFF.

The rearrangement links TRBV6-1 to TRBJ2-7; 13 positions match TRBD2. Germline CDR1 and CDR2: MNHNS and SASEGT. This CDR3 has 17 amino acids. With 1 base clipped from V and 4 bases from J, the junction kept 7 bases outside the gene matches. The DNA of the CDR3 is TGTGCCAGCAGTGAAGGGTCTACTAGCGGGGGGGAATACGAGCAGTACTTC. Translating gives CASSEGSTSGGEYEQYF.